Listed below are T cell receptor beta chains from one sample, sequenced in a study of T cell responses to AZD1222 COVID-19 vaccine. Data came from immunoSEQ multiplex PCR; TCRdb stores just in-frame clones and leaves some out. Counted here are some 90,000 clones, approximately 91% occurring once; the ten biggest clones make up approximately 12%. Sequenced here: peripheral blood, sampled on day 0 of AZD1222 vaccination. Source of these receptors: an adult in good health. Both conserved end residues are part of each CDR3. D genes are given only for firm matches. Clone sizes are given selectively: once, few, many, or a class where the clone is expanded.

>-|-|TRBJ1-2|TRBV19
TGTGCCAGTAGTATAGATTGGGATCTTAACTATGGCTACACCTTC
CASSIDWDLNYGYTF
>-|TRBD1|TRBJ1-2|TRBV28
TGTGCCAGCGCACCGGGGACAGGGGGCTCTAACTATGGCTACACCTTC
CASAPGTGGSNYGYTF
>-|-|TRBJ1-3|TRBV7-9
TGTGCCAGCAGCGAGGGGGTACAGGAGACGGGAAACACCATATATTTT
CASSEGVQETGNTIYF
>-|-|TRBJ1-3|TRBV5-6
TGTGCCAGCAAAATTTACAGGAGGACCTTGGAAAACACCATATATTTT
CASKIYRRTLENTIYF
>once|-|TRBJ2-7|TRBV21-1
TGTGCCAGCAGCACCTTCAGGGGACAGGAGGACTACGAGCAGTACTTC
CASSTFRGQEDYEQYF
>-|-|TRBJ1-2|TRBV4-1
TGCGCCAGCAGCCAAGCCTCAGGGGTAGAAGGCTATGGCTACACCTTC
CASSQASGVEGYGYTF
>-|-|TRBJ2-6|TRBV30
TGTGCCTGGAGTCGCAGGGCTGGGGCCAACGTCCTGACTTTC
CAWSRRAGANVLTF
>once|-|TRBJ1-1|TRBV5-8
TGTGCCAGCAGTATTCAGGGGATGAACACTGAAGCTTTCTTT
CASSIQGMNTEAFF
>-|-|TRBJ2-2|TRBV25-1
TGTGCCAGCAGTGAATTCGGACCGTCATGGAGCACCGGGGAGCTGTTTTTT
CASSEFGPSWSTGELFF
>few|-|TRBJ1-1|TRBV6-5
TGTGCCAGCAGTTACCCTCAGACAGGCCAGACTGAAGCTTTCTTT
CASSYPQTGQTEAFF
>-|-|TRBJ1-6|TRBV7-2
TGTGCCAGCAGCTTGGTGGGGGGAACGCAATCCTATAATTCACCCCTCCACTTT
CASSLVGGTQSYNSPLHF
>-|-|TRBJ1-1|TRBV4-1
TGCGCCAGCAGCCAAGCCAGGGACACTGAAGCTTTCTTT
CASSQARDTEAFF
>-|TRBD2|TRBJ2-1|TRBV15
TGTGCCACCAGCAGAGATTTAGCGGGAGTTAGCTCCTACAATGAGCAGTTCTTC
CATSRDLAGVSSYNEQFF
>-|-|TRBJ2-6|TRBV19
TGTGCCAGTACCTACAGGTCCGGGGCCAACGTCCTGACTTTC
CASTYRSGANVLTF
>-|-|TRBJ1-1|TRBV18
TGTGCCAGCTCACCCGTTACAGCTGGGAACACTGAAGCTTTCTTT
CASSPVTAGNTEAFF
>-|TRBD2|TRBJ2-5|TRBV9
TGTGCCAGCAGCGCCGGGGGGGCCAAGACCCAGTACTTC
CASSAGGAKTQYF
>-|-|TRBJ1-5|TRBV5-8
TGTGCCAGCAGCCTCACGGTTAGCAATCAGCCCCAGCATTTT
CASSLTVSNQPQHF
>-|-|TRBJ2-1|TRBV10-1
TGCGCCAGGACAGGGAGCGGGTTCCATGAGCAGTTCTTC
CARTGSGFHEQFF
>-|-|TRBJ1-1|TRBV14
TGTGCCAGCAGCCACCACACGGGCAGGGAATCTAAAGCTTTCTTT
CASSHHTGRESKAFF
>-|-|TRBJ1-2|TRBV18
TGTGCCAGCTCACCAAGTGTCTCTGGCTACACCTTC
CASSPSVSGYTF
>-|-|TRBJ1-6|TRBV19
TGTGCCAGTAAGCCGACAGGCTTATATTCACCCCTCCACTTT
CASKPTGLYSPLHF
>once|-|TRBJ2-2|TRBV7-9
TGTGCCAGCAGCCCCCGCCCAGTGGGGGGCGGAACCGGGGAGCTGTTTTTT
CASSPRPVGGGTGELFF
>-|TRBD1|TRBJ2-3|TRBV23-1
TGCGCCAGCAGTGACAATAGGGGACAGGGGCGGGCAGATACGCAGTATTTT
CASSDNRGQGRADTQYF
>-|TRBD1|TRBJ1-1|TRBV5-4
TGTGCCAGCAGCTTCCAGGGGGGTAGTACTGAAGCTTTCTTT
CASSFQGGSTEAFF
>-|-|TRBJ2-5|TRBV7-2
TGTGCCAGCAGCTCGAGTCAAGAGACCCAGTACTTC
CASSSSQETQYF
>-|TRBD1|TRBJ2-1|TRBV14
TGTGCCAGCAGCTACAGGACAGGGGCCGTAAATGAGCAGTTCTTC
CASSYRTGAVNEQFF
>-|TRBD1|TRBJ1-1|TRBV14
TGTGCCAGCAGCCAGGGGACAGTTGGTTTGAACACTGAAGCTTTCTTT
CASSQGTVGLNTEAFF
>-|TRBD2|TRBJ2-7|TRBV7-7
TGTGCCAGCAGCTTAGATTTCGGGGGGTTCCCCTACGAGCAGTACTTC
CASSLDFGGFPYEQYF
>-|-|TRBJ1-3|TRBV3-1/TRBV3-2
TGTGCCAGCAGCTTACAGGGAGGTACCATATATTTT
CASSLQGGTIYF
>-|-|TRBJ1-1|TRBV6-5
TGTGCCAGCAGGATAAAATTGAGGACTGAAGCTTTCTTT
CASRIKLRTEAFF
>-|-|TRBJ1-2|TRBV30
TGTGCCTGGAGTGTATCCCCATACCCCCACTATGGCTACACCTTC
CAWSVSPYPHYGYTF
>once|TRBD1|TRBJ1-4|TRBV9
TGTGCCAGCAGCTTTTCCACAGGGGGCCGGAGTGAAAAACTGTTTTTT
CASSFSTGGRSEKLFF
>once|TRBD1|TRBJ1-1|TRBV7-8
TGTGCCAGCAGCTCCAGGGGGGGTCGGACGAGAACAACTGAAGCTTTCTTT
CASSSRGGRTRTTEAFF
>-|-|TRBJ2-5|TRBV7-7
TGTGCCAGCAGCTTGCAGGGTCCCCAAGAGACCCAGTACTTC
CASSLQGPQETQYF
>-|-|TRBJ1-5|TRBV19
TGTGCCAGTAGTATTGGTACTGAAGATCAGCCCCAGCATTTT
CASSIGTEDQPQHF
>-|-|TRBJ1-4|TRBV7-9
TGTGCCAGCAGCTTAGCGAGGCAGGGAGATGAAAAACTGTTTTTT
CASSLARQGDEKLFF
>-|TRBD1|TRBJ2-1|TRBV6-5
TGTGCCAGCAGCCTGGACAGGGGTTCGGATGAGCAGTTCTTC
CASSLDRGSDEQFF
>-|TRBD1|TRBJ2-7|TRBV9
TGTGCCAGCAGCGTCCATCCGGGACAGACCTACGAGCAGTACTTC
CASSVHPGQTYEQYF
>-|-|TRBJ2-5|TRBV6-5
TGTGCCAGCAGTTACGCGTCAGGGCAGCAAGAGACCCAGTACTTC
CASSYASGQQETQYF
>-|-|TRBJ2-1|TRBV7-9
TGTGCCAGCAGCTTAAGGGGCAGGCAGTACAATGAGCAGTTCTTC
CASSLRGRQYNEQFF
>-|TRBD1|TRBJ1-2|TRBV5-1
TGCGCCAGCAGCACGAACCGGGACAGGGATGGCTACACCTTC
CASSTNRDRDGYTF
>-|-|TRBJ1-5|TRBV3-1/TRBV3-2
TGTGCCAGCAGCCAAGACAAGGGGGTGGGCAATCAGCCCCAGCATTTT
CASSQDKGVGNQPQHF
>-|TRBD1|TRBJ1-2|TRBV5-1
TGCGCCAGCAGCCTGGACAGGGGTTATGGCTACACCTTC
CASSLDRGYGYTF
>-|-|TRBJ2-1|TRBV27
TGTGCCAGCAGTTTGGTGGGGGTTCACAATGAGCAGTTCTTC
CASSLVGVHNEQFF
>-|-|TRBJ1-1|TRBV6-2/TRBV6-3
TGTGCCAGCAGTTACTCCGGGGGGAACACTGAAGCTTTCTTT
CASSYSGGNTEAFF
>-|-|TRBJ1-2|TRBV3-1/TRBV3-2
TGTGCCAGCAGCTCAGCTGACTATGGCTACACCTTC
CASSSADYGYTF
>-|TRBD1|TRBJ2-3|TRBV23-1
TGCGCCAGCAGTCGGACAGGGCCGAGCACAGATACGCAGTATTTT
CASSRTGPSTDTQYF
>-|TRBD1|TRBJ2-1|TRBV27
TGTGCCAGCAATCCCGGGACAGGATGGCATGAGCAGTTCTTC
CASNPGTGWHEQFF
>-|TRBD1|TRBJ1-5|TRBV28
TGTGCCAGCAGTGTCCGGGACAGGGTCGTAATAAGAAATCAGCCCCAGCATTTT
CASSVRDRVVIRNQPQHF
>-|TRBD1|TRBJ2-5|TRBV2
TGTGCCAGCAGTAAACTTACAGGGGTTCGGGGTCAAGAGACCCAGTACTTC
CASSKLTGVRGQETQYF
>-|TRBD1|TRBJ1-2|TRBV5-1
TGCGCCAGCAGCGGCGGGTACAGGGGAGCTAACTATGGCTACACCTTC
CASSGGYRGANYGYTF